Given below is one TCR beta chain in context. Antigen unknown. This table comes from immunoSEQ multiplex PCR, and its TCRdb copy is limited to in-frame clones, with some not included. Of roughly 110,000 clones in the sample, roughly 90% were seen once. The CDR3 extends over 13 amino acids. The sample is drawn from a study of T cell responses to AZD1222 COVID-19 vaccine. Whole-study results and caveats: Across the whole spike, CD4 TCRs peaked at regions 160-218 and 743-854.

The input for sequencing was peripheral blood, taken on day 0 of AZD1222 vaccination. The TCR sequence derives from an adult in good health. V and J are TRBV12-2 and TRBJ1-2; the table's D gene call, TRBD1, was not cross checked with the DNA. TRBV12-2 is listed as a pseudogene. The CDR3 here is CASRFQDFYGYTF. CDR3 DNA: TGTGCAAGTCGCTTTCAGGATTTCTATGGCTACACCTTC.